These 2 T cell receptor beta chains share one sample of origin, sequenced in a study of Ad26.COV2.S vaccination and SARS-CoV-2 variants. Treatment given: some 19 received Ad26.COV2.S at low or high dose, single or two shots; 5 received placebo; per-sample allocation not given. The study sampled participants on day 63 after the first vaccine or placebo injection. Profiled with immunoSEQ multiplex PCR; TCRdb holds only in-frame clones, not every one. Found here are just over 350,000 clones, 85% of them singletons; the top ten hold around 3%. The sequencing here drew on peripheral blood, taken in a trial of Ad26.COV2.S vaccine versus placebo. The receptor source for this set is a person between 18 and 59 years old who received the Ad26.COV2.S COVID-19 vaccine or a placebo.

This clone came up once. The genes are TRBV19 and TRBJ2-1; D is perhaps TRBD1 (6 bases). The germline V gene has CDR1 LNHDA and CDR2 SQIVND (reference sequence). Trimming shortened V by 3 bases and J by 8 bases, and 14 bases separated the two germline ends. CDR3 length: 14 residues. The CDR3 DNA sequence: TGTGCCAGTAGTATTGGGGGCCCGCCCGATGAGCAGTTCTTC. Translating it yields CASSIGGPPDEQFF.

The J gene is TRBJ2-6, the V gene TRBV7-2; D unresolved. The CDR3 contains 17 residues. V was shortened by 2 bases and J by 1 base, with 12 bases between the two germline ends. The germline CDR1 and CDR2 sequences are SGHTA and FQGNSA. Here the CDR3 reads CASSLKGTSSGANVLTF. As DNA, the CDR3 is TGTGCCAGCAGCTTAAAGGGTACATCATCTGGGGCCAACGTCCTGACTTTC.